This T cell receptor (beta chain) was recovered during a study of cytomegalovirus exposure and HLA in healthy donors (dated by TCRdb to 2016 to 2017). General notes on the study: An earlier analysis of 587 of the donors reported under 300 Gb of sequence data and some 110 million unique TCR beta sequences obtained from about 179 million T cells. An early release covering about 600 HLA-typed donors comprised around 300 gigabases of sequencing data and 85 million or so unique TCR sequences. Of the roughly 400 genotyped donors, approximately 83% fell in the genetic ancestry cluster associated with self-reported Caucasian donors. The aim of the study was to test whether cataloging public T cell receptors could identify signatures of past pathogen exposure. The study profiled the T cell repertoires of 500 to 800 subjects by immunosequencing and related them to cytomegalovirus serostatus. Besides the first cohort of hundreds of subjects, a separate validation cohort made up of over a hundred different subjects was used. The study combined high-throughput TCR immunosequencing, statistical association of individual TCRs with disease status, and machine learning to predict cytomegalovirus infection status. A later analysis re-examined previously published TCR beta repertoires from around 670 donors and added high-resolution HLA genotyping to investigate patterns of TCR occurrence. The later analysis used no new phenotypic data to find candidate immune exposures, relying instead on TCR beta sequences and their occurrence across donors. In an earlier analysis of roughly 580 of the donors, high-throughput TCR beta sequencing was used to judge whether each TCR beta V gene segment behaved as functional or pseudogenic. Donor age, sex, ethnicity and CMV serostatus were collected together with the repertoire data. A later genetic analysis took genome-wide SNP genotypes for about three fifths of the roughly 670 donors and used that subset as a discovery cohort. All discovery cohort repertoires had been generated on a single sequencing platform. Both class I and class II loci were covered by HLA typing, at four-digit resolution. The number of donors typed differed by locus, with roughly 620-640 for A, B, C, DRB1 and DQB1, about 500 for DQA1, nearly 610 for DPA1, and 450 to 480 for DPB1. Roughly five DR-DQ haplotypes were treated as single units for association and clustering because of strong linkage in the cohort. Across about 380 genotyped donors of the cohort, an average of approximately 240,000 unique TCR beta nucleotide sequences per donor were sequenced, and roughly 18% of those sequences were non-productive. General conclusions and limits of the study: In a later analysis, most CMV-associated TCR beta chains were found to appear HLA-restricted, with HLA associations seemingly driven largely by CMV exposure. A later genetic analysis associated a missense DCLRE1C variant with V-gene and J-gene trimming of TCR beta chains, and an independent cohort replicated the association. A further reported finding was that TCR beta sequences accurately predicted the HLA-A and HLA-B alleles for most subjects in the first cohort. When HLA alleles, especially DR and DQ, strongly co-occurred, attributing TCR associations to individual alleles was difficult. Most TCR sequences were seen in very few donors, while some public TCRs were found in many individuals. Presence/absence analyses assumed roughly uniform sequencing depth across donors, an assumption that may not hold. In an earlier analysis of 450 to 750 of the donors, most TCR beta V segments appeared in productive rearrangements about 87% or about 30% of the time, broadly matching IMGT annotations. A cluster of highly shared sequence variants was judged likely to represent a technical artifact of the sequencing pipeline. This cohort had only TCR beta chains sequenced, and the lack of alpha or paired-chain data limited which features could be detected. A few of the identified cytomegalovirus-associated TCR beta chains were confirmed in vitro to be specific for cytomegalovirus antigens. Compared with the 666-donor mean, donors in an Asian-associated ancestry cluster had fewer N-insertions in productive TCRs, according to a later genetic analysis. Specific HLA alleles were associated with some 15,000 TCR beta sequences at a false discovery rate of 0.05 in a later analysis. Linkage disequilibrium might explain the correlated functional status among segregating V segments, but an unknown experimental factor could not be excluded. According to a later analysis, TCR association rates differed among HLA loci, with DRB1 alleles showing the most associated TCRs and HLA-C alleles showing the fewest. In a later analysis, HLA-associated TCR beta chains showed more clonal expansion and lower generation probabilities than non-associated chains that were equally common. Because the 87-base-pair reads could not distinguish some IMGT-functional V segments, including TRBV6-2 and TRBV6-3, those segments were excluded. The only immune exposure information available for the cohort was CMV serostatus. Several of the top co-occurrence clusters appeared to be linked to parvovirus B19, influenza, CMV and Epstein-Barr virus, according to a later analysis. The classifier was reported to diagnose cytomegalovirus status with high specificity and sensitivity in both the original and validation cohorts. Because HLA typing was unavailable for some donors at each locus, only the typed subset was used in association tests. The authors suggested that the approach could potentially be generalized to other disease states and immunological phenotypes. The study listed 150 to 200 TCR beta chains as associated with cytomegalovirus. Because counts were too low, about 15 rarely observed V segments, including chromosome 9 orphons, were left out of the earlier analysis of 587 of the donors.

CDR1 and CDR2 are drawn from the germline V gene: SGDLS, YYNGEE. V drops 2 bases and J drops 1 base, leaving 10 bases in between. There are 14 amino acids in the CDR3, from cysteine to phenylalanine inclusive. Only the CDR3 region is kept as DNA, spanning 42 bases read in frame from base 1. Library preparation used the immunoSEQ multiplex PCR assay. A mixture of 60 forward primers for TCR Vbeta segments and 13 reverse primers for TCR Jbeta segments was used in the multiplex PCR. The CDR3 region of rearranged TCR beta genes was amplified from genomic DNA with a multiplex PCR assay. Amplified TCR beta libraries were sequenced as 87-base-pair reads on the Illumina HiSeq System. The original methods were these. A later analysis tallied roughly 80 million unique TCR beta chains across the 550 to 850 repertoires, and around 10 million of those chains were shared by two or more donors. Raw reads were error-corrected and collapsed into unique sequences with a nearest-neighbor algorithm that merged closely related sequences to remove PCR and sequencing errors. V, D and J gene segments were assigned by aligning CDR3 sequences to IMGT reference sequences. Each retained sequence needed at least a six-nucleotide match to both a V gene segment and a J gene segment. Rearrangements were classified as productive when the CDR3 lacked stop codons and remained in frame with V and J, and all other rearrangements were classified as non-productive. Following IMGT convention, CDR3 was defined as the stretch from the second conserved V-encoded cysteine up to the conserved J-encoded phenylalanine. The earlier analysis of 450 to 750 of the donors excluded any sequence lacking an unambiguous match to a single V gene segment. An earlier analysis of 500 to 600 of the donors classified V segments as functional when productive rearrangements were above 56.7% and as segregating when the standard deviation between donors was above 5%. A statistical classification framework was built for diagnosing cytomegalovirus status from the catalog of TCR beta chain sequences. In a later analysis, TCR nucleotide sequences were compared against IMGT/GENE-DB human TR gene sequences so that V and J genes could be assigned. The TCRdist pipeline was used in a later analysis to assign CDR3 sequences and most-parsimonious VDJ recombination scenarios. In a later analysis, each TCR beta chain was defined by its CDR3 amino acid sequence together with its V-gene family, and reads without a unique V-gene family were excluded. To address suspected cross-contamination and a sequencing artifact, a later analysis removed a few hundred highly shared, low-generation-probability nucleotide sequences. In a later analysis, a clonal expansion index for each public chain was calculated from normalized within-repertoire ranks of inferred template counts. In a later analysis, generation probabilities were computed with a VDJ recombination model fitted to out-of-frame rearrangements, and the resulting probabilities were checked against IGoR. In a later analysis, hypergeometric tests were used to score TCR-TCR, TCR-HLA and TCR-CMV co-occurrence, with a repertoire-size bias correction applied to TCR pairs. A later analysis estimated false discovery rates by permuting HLA or CMV assignments 20 times. A later analysis grouped co-occurring TCRs with DBSCAN, adding TCRdist sequence similarity when clustering within HLA-allele-positive subsets. Repertoires with fewer than 30,000 or more than 120,000 public chains, plus five repertoires with anomalous nucleotide sharing, were excluded from co-occurrence clustering. This immuneACCESS table, as held by TCRdb, lists in-frame sequences with V and J called but not all clones. Of the missing ones, under half trace to an unresolved V gene in checked studies; the others have no known cause. The V and J calls and the clone size are those of that table, but D and trimming were determined from the DNA. Recorded for this sample are about 130,000 clones; roughly four fifths of them occurred a single time. Clones ranked in the top ten supply around 2% of the sample.

In total, 600 or so healthy bone marrow donors made up the cohort. At the time of sampling, all cohort members were nominally healthy, though unrecorded immune exposures were likely present. The donor was CMV seronegative and was included in the group of approximately 350 seronegative cohort members. Every donor gave a peripheral blood sample, and the peripheral blood mononuclear cells from that sample were used for TCR beta sequencing. Genomic DNA extraction from the blood cell samples was performed with the Qiagen DNeasy Blood Extraction Kit. A word on this clone: Its antigen is still unknown. No base quality values were provided; no much bigger clone lies one nucleotide off.

This receptor chain uses TRBV9 and TRBJ2-7; TRBD2 is perhaps the D gene, given 5 matching bases. Sequencing was done on a sample of PBMCs. This sequence originates from a man aged 25-40 years in good health and CMV-seronegative. The CDR3 protein: CASSVQEESYEQYF. The sequenced DNA is TGTGCCAGCAGCGTTCAGGAGGAATCCTACGAGCAGTACTTC.